A single sample gave rise to the 28 T cell receptor beta chains below, sequenced in a study of blood T cell repertoires in COVID-19. TCRdb's table, derived via immunoSEQ multiplex PCR, lists solely in-frame clones and lacks some. The sample lists 400,000 to 450,000 clones; about 87% were seen once. Sequenced input: peripheral blood. These receptors were obtained from a woman aged 50 to 65 with COVID-19, enrolled during active disease.

The genes are TRBV19 and TRBJ1-5; possible D gene TRBD1, 5 bases. Trimming pared 0 bases from V and 2 bases from J, leaving 8 bases between. This CDR3 spans 15 amino acids. Germline CDR1 and CDR2: LNHDA and SQIVND (reference sequence). The CDR3 spells CASSIDTGRNQPQHF. The CDR3 DNA reads as TGTGCCAGTAGTATAGATACAGGCCGCAATCAGCCCCAGCATTTT.

This sequence joins TRBV9 and TRBJ2-6; the D is unclear. Germline-derived CDR1 and CDR2 are SGDLS and YYNGEE. There are 15 residues in the CDR3. V was clipped by 4 bases and J by 0 bases, with 8 bases between them. The CDR3 here is CASSPQNSGANVLTF. In DNA, the CDR3 is TGTGCCAGCAGCCCACAGAACTCTGGGGCCAACGTCCTGACTTTC. The full variable domain, with the rest looked up from reference TRBV9 and TRBJ2-6, is DSGVTQTPKHLITATGQRVTLRCSPRSGDLSVYWYQQSLDQGLQFLIQYYNGEERAKGNILERFSAQQFPDLHSELNLSSLELGDSALYFCASSPQNSGANVLTFGAGSRLTVL.

The CDR3 DNA reads TGTGCCAGCTCGGACGCGGGGGCCTCCACAGATACGCAGTATTTT. Translated, it gives CASSDAGASTDTQYF. The gene calls are TRBV2 and TRBJ2-3, with a tentative D call TRBD2 (7 bases). Trimming removed 8 bases at V and 2 bases at J, with 17 bases between. Per germline, CDR1 SNHLY and CDR2 FYNNEI. This CDR3 has 15 residues.

The chain links TRBV4-2 to TRBJ2-5, with D possibly being TRBD2 (5 bases). This CDR3 spans 12 amino acids. V was shortened by 4 bases and J by 5 bases, with 8 bases between the two germline ends. Germline V gene data show CDR1 as LGHNA and CDR2 as YNFKEQ. The CDR3 region has the DNA TGTGCCAGCAGCCCCGGGGTTGAGACCCAGTACTTC. This translates into CASSPGVETQYF.

The CDR3 spells CASSRRTGYFTEAFF. The DNA of the CDR3 is TGTGCCAGCAGTAGGAGGACAGGGTATTTCACTGAAGCTTTCTTT. The rearrangement uses TRBV28 and TRBJ1-1; 8 bases fit TRBD1. Germline loops: CDR1 MDHEN, CDR2 SYDVKM. The CDR3 runs to 15 residues. V lost 5 bases and J lost 4; bases outside the gene matches: 9.

The rearrangement links TRBV6-5 to TRBJ1-5; TRBD1 matches 7 bases. This CDR3 spans 14 amino acids. Germline V gene data show CDR1 as MNHEY and CDR2 as SVGAGI. J lost 7 bases, V lost 2 bases, and 5 bases had no gene match. The CDR3 sequence: CASSYTGVIQPQHF. The CDR3 coding sequence is TGTGCCAGCAGTTACACAGGGGTTATCCAGCCCCAGCATTTT.

In this sample, this clone turned up once. This rearrangement joins TRBV2 to TRBJ1-5; D uncertain. Trimming removed 6 bases at V and 3 bases at J, with 9 bases between. The germline V gene encodes CDR1 SNHLY and CDR2 FYNNEI. The CDR3 has 13 residues. The chain's CDR3 is CASREGFNQPQHF. The CDR3 DNA follows: TGTGCCAGCAGGGAGGGTTTCAATCAGCCCCAGCATTTT.

V is TRBV6-5 and J is TRBJ1-2; tentative D call: TRBD1 (5 bases). The V gene lost 3 bases and the J gene lost 4 bases, with 15 bases spanning the gap. The CDR3 has 15 amino acids. CDR1 is MNHEY, CDR2 SVGAGI, per germline. The CDR3 is CASSYQSAGPYGYTF. The CDR3 bases are TGTGCCAGCAGTTATCAATCCGCAGGGCCCTATGGCTACACCTTC.

V and J are TRBV30 and TRBJ2-1, with a weak D call TRBD1 (5 bases). From germline, CDR1 is GTSNPN and CDR2 SVGIG (reference sequence). The V and J ends lost 3 bases and 15 bases respectively, with 12 bases between them. This CDR3 has 10 amino acids. The CDR3, as DNA: TGTGCCTGGAGCGGCAGGGTGACGTTCTTC. Its protein is CAWSGRVTFF.

This clone has a handful of counts. The chain uses TRBV6-5 and TRBJ1-4, with 7 nucleotides matching TRBD1. Germline lookup yields CDR1 MNHEY and CDR2 SVGAGI. The V gene end was trimmed by 5 bases and the J gene end by 8 bases; junction bases not matched to a gene: 8. This CDR3 is 14 amino acids long. The CDR3: CASSPRQGSEKLFF. The CDR3 DNA is TGTGCCAGCAGTCCCAGACAGGGATCCGAAAAACTGTTTTTT.

This clone was detected only a few times. The chain employs TRBV6-2 or TRBV6-3 and TRBJ2-1, with D possibly TRBD2 on 5 matching bases. This CDR3 is built from 12 residues. The V end lost 5 bases, the J end lost 7 bases, and 9 bases lay between the germline ends. Germline V gives CDR1 MNHEY, CDR2 SVGEGT. The DNA of the CDR3 is TGTGCCAGCAGTCGCGGGCGGAATGAGCAGTTCTTC. It is translated as CASSRGRNEQFF.

This chain connects TRBV6-5 to TRBJ1-1; D ambiguous. This CDR3 has 13 residues. The germline gives CDR1 MNHEY, CDR2 SVGAGI. Trimming removed 7 bases at V and 6 bases at J, with 15 bases between. This CDR3 is CASNSAGLAEAFF. CDR3 coding DNA: TGTGCCAGCAACAGCGCGGGTTTGGCTGAAGCTTTCTTT.

The rearrangement links TRBV2 to TRBJ2-5, with D unclear. The CDR3 consists of 12 residues. Germline CDR1 SNHLY, CDR2 FYNNEI. Between the trimmed V and J ends, which lost 6 bases and 5 bases, there was a span of 10 bases. The CDR3 region is CASRVRVETQYF. CDR3 nucleotides: TGTGCCAGCAGGGTACGAGTGGAGACCCAGTACTTC.

The gene calls are TRBV5-5 and TRBJ2-7, with 8 bases identical to TRBD2. V was clipped by 0 bases and J by 2 bases; unmatched bases: 1. The CDR3 covers 14 residues. In germline, CDR1 is SGHKS, CDR2 YYEKEE (reference sequence). CDR3: CASSLAGGAYEQYF. In DNA, the CDR3 is TGTGCCAGCAGCTTGGCCGGGGGGGCCTACGAGCAGTACTTC.

This chain connects TRBV12-3 or TRBV12-4 to TRBJ1-3, with D unresolved. This CDR3 contains 12 residues. V lost 7 bases, J lost 7 bases, and 11 bases lay in between. The CDR3 DNA reads as TGTGCCAGCACAAATCGCGAGAACACCATATATTTT. This codes for CASTNRENTIYF.

The chain uses TRBV28 and TRBJ1-2; perhaps TRBD1 as D (5 bases). In germline, CDR1 is MDHEN, CDR2 SYDVKM. This CDR3 is built from 13 residues. V was cut by 6 bases and J by 4 bases, with 12 bases left in between. The CDR3 sequence is CASSRTGSYGYTF. The CDR3 DNA follows: TGTGCCAGCAGCCGAACAGGAAGCTATGGCTACACCTTC.

Remarks on this clone: The sample carries other DNA sequences with the same CDR3. The chain recombines TRBV3-1 (or the pseudogene TRBV3-2) with TRBJ2-1; possible D gene TRBD2, 5 bases. Germline V gene data show CDR1 as LGHDT and CDR2 as YNNKEL (reference sequence). CDR3 size: 13 residues. The V end lost 0 bases, the J end lost 7 bases, and 7 bases lay between the germline ends. CDR3 nucleotides: TGTGCCAGCAGCCAAGATAGGGAGAATGAGCAGTTCTTC. Encoded protein: CASSQDRENEQFF.

The chain carries TRBV5-4 and TRBJ2-3; D is perhaps TRBD1 (5 bases). V shed 4 bases and J shed 0 bases, with 15 bases lying between them. There are 16 residues in the CDR3. Germline V CDR1 and CDR2: SGHNT, YYREEE (reference sequence). CDR3 sequence reads: CASSRLGPSSTDTQYF. The CDR3 DNA is TGTGCCAGCAGCCGGCTGGGGCCTTCTAGCACAGATACGCAGTATTTT. Drawing the rest from reference TRBV5-4 and TRBJ2-3, the complete variable domain is ETGVTQSPTHLIKTRGQQVTLRCSSQSGHNTVSWYQQALGQGPQFIFQYYREEENGRGNFPPRFSGLQFPNYSSELNVNALELDDSALYLCASSRLGPSSTDTQYFGPGTRLTVL.

The rearrangement links TRBV7-8 to TRBJ1-2; D is unresolved. The CDR3 consists of 14 residues. Trimming shortened V by 1 base and J by 4 bases, and 10 bases separated the two germline ends. Germline-derived CDR1 and CDR2 are SGHVS and FQNEAQ. The CDR3 spells CASSLGSAGYGYTF. CDR3 coding DNA: TGTGCCAGCAGCTTAGGGTCCGCCGGCTATGGCTACACCTTC.

The V gene is TRBV5-5, the J gene TRBJ1-2, with no clear D. This CDR3 is 12 amino acids long. Germline V gives CDR1 SGHKS, CDR2 YYEKEE (reference sequence). V gave up 2 bases and J gave up 6 bases, with 8 bases separating them. CDR3 in amino acids: CASSLAAHGYTF. The CDR3 nucleotides read TGTGCCAGCAGCTTAGCGGCCCATGGCTACACCTTC.

This clone was detected a few times. The chain uses TRBV4-2 and TRBJ1-2; TRBD1 agrees at 7 bases. J lost 7 bases, V lost 1 base, and 9 bases had no gene match. From germline, CDR1 is LGHNA and CDR2 YNFKEQ. This CDR3 spans 15 amino acids. Here the CDR3 DNA reads TGTGCCAGCAGCCAAGTCGGGACAGATACTTTTGGCTACACCTTC. This gives the protein CASSQVGTDTFGYTF.

This chain joins TRBV18 and TRBJ2-2; 8 bases map to TRBD1. V lost 3 bases to trimming and J lost 0 bases; unmatched junction nucleotides: 3. Germline assignment: CDR1 KGHSH and CDR2 LQKENI. CDR3 length equals 16 residues. CDR3 residues: CASSPRDRTNTGELFF. The DNA for the CDR3 is TGTGCCAGCTCACCCCGGGACAGGACGAACACCGGGGAGCTGTTTTTT.

V usage is TRBV9 and J usage is TRBJ1-3; D may be TRBD1 (5 bases). Germline V CDR1 and CDR2: SGDLS, YYNGEE. The CDR3 totals 16 residues. Trimming cost V 6 bases and J 0 bases, with 16 bases left between them. In nucleotides, the CDR3 is TGTGCCAGCACCGTGGGTGTGACAGACTCTGGAAACACCATATATTTT. Protein sequence: CASTVGVTDSGNTIYF. The full variable domain, with the rest looked up from reference TRBV9 and TRBJ1-3, is DSGVTQTPKHLITATGQRVTLRCSPRSGDLSVYWYQQSLDQGLQFLIQYYNGEERAKGNILERFSAQQFPDLHSELNLSSLELGDSALYFCASTVGVTDSGNTIYFGEGSWLTVV.

The sample holds one count of this clone. The rearrangement links TRBV25-1 to TRBJ2-3, with a possible D match to TRBD2 (5 bases). The CDR3 runs to 15 residues. Germline V CDR1 and CDR2: MGHDK, SYGVNS. The V and J ends lost 6 bases and 6 bases respectively, with 19 bases between them. In DNA, the CDR3 is TGTGCCAGCAGCCGGATTGACTGGGGAGTGGATACGCAGTATTTT. It translates to CASSRIDWGVDTQYF.

The gene calls are TRBV29-1 and TRBJ2-1; D uncertain. The V end was cut by 4 bases, the J end by 3 bases, with 7 bases between. This CDR3 region has 12 residues. The germline V gene has CDR1 SQVTM and CDR2 ANQGSEA. DNA for the CDR3: TGCAGCGTTGTCCCAGTCTACAATGAGCAGTTCTTC. It yields the protein CSVVPVYNEQFF.

This clone occurred once. The V and J genes are TRBV2 and TRBJ1-2; 7 bases align to TRBD1. J gave up 4 bases and V 2 bases, and 13 bases lay outside the gene matches. The CDR3 runs to 17 residues. Germline loops: CDR1 SNHLY, CDR2 FYNNEI. In DNA, the CDR3 is TGTGCCAGCAGTGAATATGGCCCCCGGACAGGTAGCTATGGCTACACCTTC. Residues: CASSEYGPRTGSYGYTF.

This clone was detected only a few times. This chain links TRBV10-1 with TRBJ2-7; D is unclear. Trimming pared 2 bases from V and 2 bases from J, leaving 7 bases between. Germline loops: CDR1 WNHNN, CDR2 SYGVQD (reference sequence). The CDR3 totals 13 residues. This chain's CDR3 is CASSEHRTYEQYF. The CDR3 coding sequence is TGCGCCAGCAGTGAGCATAGAACCTACGAGCAGTACTTC.

The CDR3 coding sequence is TGTGCCAGCGATAGGACAGGGTATGAAAAACTGTTTTTT. Translation: CASDRTGYEKLFF. The chain is built from TRBV2 and TRBJ1-4, with 8 bases that match TRBD1. Germline lookup yields CDR1 SNHLY and CDR2 FYNNEI. The CDR3 length is 13 residues. The junction had 5 bases not matched to a gene; V was cut back by 8 bases and J by 6 bases.